Listed below are T cell receptor beta chains from one sample, sequenced in a study of blood T cell repertoires in COVID-19. Sequencing used immunoSEQ multiplex PCR; TCRdb keeps in-frame clones, though not all of them. The sample holds around 190,000 clones, 81% seen once. Sequencing used PBMCs or T cells enriched from blood (not recorded which). The origin of the receptors is a man between 35 and 55 years old who had recovered from COVID-19. CDR3s leave out the opening cysteine and the closing phenylalanine or tryptophan. The D gene is left open where the match is weak.

J gene	V gene	D gene	CDR3 protein
TRBJ1-1	TRBV19	NA	ASSMAGKDTEAF
TRBJ1-1	TRBV30	NA	AWSVYQGFVTEAF
TRBJ1-2	TRBV11-2	NA	ASSLAQSPLNYGYT
TRBJ1-2	TRBV3-1/TRBV3-2	NA	ASSQVGARNLYGYT
TRBJ2-2	TRBV5-1	TRBD1	ASSLGDRTNTGELF
TRBJ1-6	TRBV3-1/TRBV3-2	TRBD1	ASSRDRGNSPLH
TRBJ2-7	TRBV6-5	TRBD2	ASSYFTGTSIHEQY
TRBJ2-3	TRBV7-9	NA	ASSLEQGTQY
TRBJ2-2	TRBV19	NA	ASMVARNTGELF
TRBJ2-5	TRBV7-3	TRBD2	ASSLGIAGWTQETQY
TRBJ2-3	TRBV18	TRBD2	ASSPPTSGGGTDTQY
TRBJ1-2	TRBV30	NA	AWRASFNYGYT
TRBJ2-1	TRBV29-1	NA	SVSRGVLYEQF
TRBJ1-2	TRBV14	NA	ASSPGARGIYGYT
TRBJ2-7	TRBV28	TRBD1	ASSLRDRDEQY
TRBJ1-3	TRBV5-1	NA	ASAGDPPNTIY
TRBJ1-6	TRBV19	TRBD1	ASSMRQGSNSPLH
TRBJ1-4	TRBV12-5	NA	ASAGQGGEKLF
TRBJ1-6	TRBV5-1	NA	ASSSSWTEGRSPLH
TRBJ1-1	TRBV30	TRBD1	AWDRGWTEAF
TRBJ2-1	TRBV19	NA	ASTLSPFSYNEQF
TRBJ2-7	TRBV24-1	TRBD1	ATSDYSGTGCHEQY
TRBJ2-3	TRBV9	NA	ATEARGTQY
TRBJ1-4	TRBV19	TRBD1	ASSTTGTVNEKLF
TRBJ2-7	TRBV1	NA	TSSLRFYEQY
TRBJ2-5	TRBV15	NA	ATSRGGFETPYQETQY
TRBJ2-3	TRBV15	NA	ATSRDRGTAAWY
TRBJ2-7	TRBV19	TRBD1	ASSIDAVSRTGGLYEQY
TRBJ2-3	TRBV5-1	TRBD2	ASSLAPAGGPGRTDTQY
TRBJ2-2	TRBV6-4	TRBD2	ASSLRTSANTGELF
TRBJ1-1	TRBV12-5	NA	ASGSDTRGAEAF
TRBJ2-7	TRBV5-1	NA	ASRPGDPLSYEQY
TRBJ1-1	TRBV6-5	NA	ASSQDSSRQAF
TRBJ1-6	TRBV5-1	TRBD1	ASSLGGQGWSPLH
TRBJ2-7	TRBV2	TRBD1	ASSGQGARDEQY
TRBJ2-3	TRBV7-8	NA	ASSQDRDTQY
TRBJ2-2	TRBV30	NA	AWSVLRTGELF
TRBJ1-2	TRBV9	NA	ASSPRLLTYGYT
TRBJ1-2	TRBV7-6	NA	ASSSRGRYT
TRBJ2-1	TRBV7-9	TRBD2	ASSLRTSGYNEQF
TRBJ2-3	TRBV6-2/TRBV6-3	TRBD1	ASSGPGQGSDTQY
TRBJ2-2	TRBV5-1	NA	ASSVNSKPNTGELF
TRBJ1-3	TRBV3-1/TRBV3-2	NA	ASSPKSSGNTIY
TRBJ2-1	TRBV2	NA	ASRSNPLGGGGNEQF
TRBJ1-1	TRBV7-9	NA	ASSLQGKNTEAF
TRBJ1-1	TRBV29-1	NA	SVEVYSLMNTEAF
TRBJ2-5	TRBV2	TRBD1	ASSETTGGWETQY
TRBJ2-1	TRBV12-5	TRBD2	ASGLYREGLHEQF
TRBJ2-6	TRBV5-6	NA	ASSPRRGGANVLT
TRBJ2-5	TRBV4-1	TRBD1	ASSLIESPGQGKETQY
TRBJ1-2	TRBV24-1	NA	AAPLGHPNYGYT